This T cell receptor (beta chain) was recorded in a study of blood T cell repertoires in COVID-19. Whole-study context: Collection of acute and convalescent COVID-19 samples took place in the United States, Italy and Spain. Sources were T cells, B-cell-depleted T cells, or PBMCs; the material itself was cDNA or gDNA.

This clone has just one count. CDR1 and CDR2 (germline): MNHEY, SVGEGT. V lost 4 bases and J lost 2, with 8 bases in between. CDR3 length: 13 residues. The method was immunoSEQ multiplex PCR; TCRdb's version includes in-frame clones alone and lacks a portion of them. The profile shows some 220,000 clones, approximately 90% of them singletons. This chain joins TRBV6-2 or TRBV6-3 and TRBJ1-2; D remains unclear. The material sequenced was peripheral blood. This TCR was recovered from a woman aged 18-29 years who had recovered from COVID-19. As DNA, the CDR3 is TGTGCCAGCAGTTCACAGCCAAACTATGGCTACACCTTC. This gives the protein CASSSQPNYGYTF.